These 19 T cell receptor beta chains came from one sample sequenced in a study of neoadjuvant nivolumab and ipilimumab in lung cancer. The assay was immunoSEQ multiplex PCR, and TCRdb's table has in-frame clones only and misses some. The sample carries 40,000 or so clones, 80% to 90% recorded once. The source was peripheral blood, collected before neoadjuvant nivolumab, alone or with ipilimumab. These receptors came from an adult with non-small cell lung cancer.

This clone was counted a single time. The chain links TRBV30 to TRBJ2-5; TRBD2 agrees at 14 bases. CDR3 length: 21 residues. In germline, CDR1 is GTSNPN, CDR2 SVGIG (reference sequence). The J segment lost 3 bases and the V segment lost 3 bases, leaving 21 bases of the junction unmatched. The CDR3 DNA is TGTGCCTGGAGGGGGATCACTACAAGCCCCGGGACTAGCGGGGGAGAAGAGACCCAGTACTTC. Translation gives CAWRGITTSPGTSGGEETQYF.

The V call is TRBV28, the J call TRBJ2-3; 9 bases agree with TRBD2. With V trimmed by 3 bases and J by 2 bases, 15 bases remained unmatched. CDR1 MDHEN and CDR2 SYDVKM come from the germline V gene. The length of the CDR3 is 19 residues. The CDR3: CASSFVSAWREGPTDTQYF. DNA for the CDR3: TGTGCCAGCAGTTTTGTTTCGGCGTGGCGGGAGGGCCCCACAGATACGCAGTATTTT.

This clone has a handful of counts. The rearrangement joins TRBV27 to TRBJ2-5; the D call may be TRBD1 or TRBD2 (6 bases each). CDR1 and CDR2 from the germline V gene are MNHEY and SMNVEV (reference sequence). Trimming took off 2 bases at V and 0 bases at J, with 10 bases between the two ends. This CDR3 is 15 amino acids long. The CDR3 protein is CASSLGGGNQETQYF. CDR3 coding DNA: TGTGCCAGCAGTTTAGGAGGGGGGAACCAAGAGACCCAGTACTTC.

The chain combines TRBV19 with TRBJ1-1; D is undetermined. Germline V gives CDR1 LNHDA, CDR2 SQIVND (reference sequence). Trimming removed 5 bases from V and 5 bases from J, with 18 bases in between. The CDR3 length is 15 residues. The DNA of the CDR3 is TGTGCCAGTAGTCCCCGGGGAGGAGGTTTGACTGAAGCTTTCTTT. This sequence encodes CASSPRGGGLTEAFF.

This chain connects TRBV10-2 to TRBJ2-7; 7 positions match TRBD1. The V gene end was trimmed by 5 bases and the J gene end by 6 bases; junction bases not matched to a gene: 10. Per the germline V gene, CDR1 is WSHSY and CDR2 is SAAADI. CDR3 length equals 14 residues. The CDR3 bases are TGCGCCAGCAGTCGACAGGGCCGGCCCCGCGAGCAGTACTTC. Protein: CASSRQGRPREQYF.

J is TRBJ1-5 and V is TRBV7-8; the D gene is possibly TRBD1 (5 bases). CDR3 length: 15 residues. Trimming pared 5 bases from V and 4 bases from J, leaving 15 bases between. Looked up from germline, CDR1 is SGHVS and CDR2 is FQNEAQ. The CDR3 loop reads CASSGPRGGNQPQHF. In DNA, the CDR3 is TGTGCCAGCAGCGGCCCGAGGGGTGGTAATCAGCCCCAGCATTTT.

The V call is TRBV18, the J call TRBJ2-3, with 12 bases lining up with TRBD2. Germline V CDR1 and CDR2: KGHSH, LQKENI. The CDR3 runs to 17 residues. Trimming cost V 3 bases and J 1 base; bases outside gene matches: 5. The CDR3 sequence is CASSPALAGGGTDTQYF. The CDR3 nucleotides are TGTGCCAGCTCACCTGCACTAGCGGGAGGCGGCACAGATACGCAGTATTTT.

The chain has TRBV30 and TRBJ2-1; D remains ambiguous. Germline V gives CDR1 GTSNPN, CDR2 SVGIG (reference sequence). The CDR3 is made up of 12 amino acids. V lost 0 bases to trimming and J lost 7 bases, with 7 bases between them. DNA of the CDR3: TGTGCCTGGAGTGTCCTGTTGAATGAGCAGTTCTTC. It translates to CAWSVLLNEQFF. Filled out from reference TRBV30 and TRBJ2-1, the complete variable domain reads SQTIHQWPATLVQPVGSPLSLECTVEGTSNPNLYWYRQAAGRGLQLLFYSVGIGQISSEVPQNLSASRPQDRQFILSSKKLLLSDSGFYLCAWSVLLNEQFFGPGTRLTVL.

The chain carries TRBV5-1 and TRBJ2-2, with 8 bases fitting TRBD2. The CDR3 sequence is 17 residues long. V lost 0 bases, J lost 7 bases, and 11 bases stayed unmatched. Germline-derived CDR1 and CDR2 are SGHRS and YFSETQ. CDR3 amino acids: CASSLAGLGLGSGELFF. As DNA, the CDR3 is TGCGCCAGCAGCTTGGCGGGACTAGGCCTTGGGAGCGGGGAGCTGTTTTTT.

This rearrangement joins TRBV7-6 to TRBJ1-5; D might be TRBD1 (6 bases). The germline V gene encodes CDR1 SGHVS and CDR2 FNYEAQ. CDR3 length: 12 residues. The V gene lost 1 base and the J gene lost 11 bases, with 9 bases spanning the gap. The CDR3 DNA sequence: TGTGCCAGCAGCTTAGAAGGGGGAACCCAGCATTTT. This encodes CASSLEGGTQHF.

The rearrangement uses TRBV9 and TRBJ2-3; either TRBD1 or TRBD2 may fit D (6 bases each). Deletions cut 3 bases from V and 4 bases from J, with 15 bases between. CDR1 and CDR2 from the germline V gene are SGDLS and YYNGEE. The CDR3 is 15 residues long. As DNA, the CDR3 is TGTGCCAGCAGCGGGGTAGGGGGGCGGTCAGATACGCAGTATTTT. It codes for CASSGVGGRSDTQYF.

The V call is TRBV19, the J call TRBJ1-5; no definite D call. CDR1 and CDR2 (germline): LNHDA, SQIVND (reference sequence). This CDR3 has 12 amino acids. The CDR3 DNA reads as TGTGCGTCGGCGGATAGCAATCAGCCCCAGCATTTT. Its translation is CASADSNQPQHF.

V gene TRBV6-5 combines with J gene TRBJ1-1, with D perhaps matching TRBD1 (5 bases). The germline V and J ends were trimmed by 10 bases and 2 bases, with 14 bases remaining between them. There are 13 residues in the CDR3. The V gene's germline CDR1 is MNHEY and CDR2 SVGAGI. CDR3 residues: CATAAGTNTEAFF. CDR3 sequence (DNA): TGTGCCACCGCAGCGGGGACTAACACTGAAGCTTTCTTT.

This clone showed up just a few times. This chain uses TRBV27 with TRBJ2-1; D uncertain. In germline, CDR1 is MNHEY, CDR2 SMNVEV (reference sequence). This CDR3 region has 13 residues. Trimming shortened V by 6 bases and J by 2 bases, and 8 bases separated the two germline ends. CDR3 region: CASSQSAYNEQFF. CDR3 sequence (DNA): TGTGCCAGCAGCCAGTCTGCCTACAATGAGCAGTTCTTC.

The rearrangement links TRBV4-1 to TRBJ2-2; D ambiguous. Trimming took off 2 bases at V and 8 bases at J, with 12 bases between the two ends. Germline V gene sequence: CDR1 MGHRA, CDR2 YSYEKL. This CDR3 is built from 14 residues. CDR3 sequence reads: CASSQSHDAGELFF. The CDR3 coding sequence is TGCGCCAGCAGCCAATCCCACGATGCGGGGGAGCTGTTTTTT.

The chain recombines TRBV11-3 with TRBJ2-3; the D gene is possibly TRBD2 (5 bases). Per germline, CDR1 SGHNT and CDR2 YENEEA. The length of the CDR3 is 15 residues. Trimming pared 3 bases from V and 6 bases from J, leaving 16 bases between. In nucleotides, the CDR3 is TGTGCCAGCAGCTTCCGAGCGGAGGTGGGGGATACGCAGTATTTT. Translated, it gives CASSFRAEVGDTQYF.

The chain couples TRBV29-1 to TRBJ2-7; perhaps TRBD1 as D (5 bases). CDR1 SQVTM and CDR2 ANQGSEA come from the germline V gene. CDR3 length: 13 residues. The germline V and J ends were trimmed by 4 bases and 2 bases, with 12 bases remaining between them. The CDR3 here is CSVGTRHTYEQYF. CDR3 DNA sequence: TGCAGCGTTGGGACAAGACACACCTACGAGCAGTACTTC.

DNA of the CDR3: TGTGCCAGCAGCCCCGTACGCCGGCGGGACTACGAGCAGTACTTC. Translated: CASSPVRRRDYEQYF. This chain joins TRBV7-8 and TRBJ2-7; the D gene is possibly TRBD2 (6 bases). The CDR3 consists of 15 residues. From germline, CDR1 is SGHVS and CDR2 FQNEAQ. Between the trimmed V and J ends, which lost 5 bases and 3 bases, there was a span of 17 bases.

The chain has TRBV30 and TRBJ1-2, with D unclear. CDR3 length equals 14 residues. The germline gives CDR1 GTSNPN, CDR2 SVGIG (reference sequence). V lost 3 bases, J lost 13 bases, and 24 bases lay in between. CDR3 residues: CAWRVHLSLLDFTF. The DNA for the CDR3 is TGTGCCTGGAGGGTTCATCTTTCCCTATTAGATTTCACCTTC.